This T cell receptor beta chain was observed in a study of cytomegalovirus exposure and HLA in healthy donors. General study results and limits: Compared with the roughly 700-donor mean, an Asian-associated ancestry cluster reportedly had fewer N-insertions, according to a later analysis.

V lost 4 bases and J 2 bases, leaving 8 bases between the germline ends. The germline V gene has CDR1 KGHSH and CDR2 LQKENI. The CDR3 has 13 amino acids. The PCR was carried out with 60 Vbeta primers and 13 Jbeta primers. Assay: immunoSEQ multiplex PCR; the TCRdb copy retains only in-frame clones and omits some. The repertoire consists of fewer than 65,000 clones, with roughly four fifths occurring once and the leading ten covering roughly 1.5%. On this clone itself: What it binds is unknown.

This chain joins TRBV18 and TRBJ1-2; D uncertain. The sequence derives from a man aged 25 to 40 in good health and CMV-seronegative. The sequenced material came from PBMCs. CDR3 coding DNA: TGTGCCAGCTCACGGCCGGAGAACTATGGCTACACCTTC. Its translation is CASSRPENYGYTF.